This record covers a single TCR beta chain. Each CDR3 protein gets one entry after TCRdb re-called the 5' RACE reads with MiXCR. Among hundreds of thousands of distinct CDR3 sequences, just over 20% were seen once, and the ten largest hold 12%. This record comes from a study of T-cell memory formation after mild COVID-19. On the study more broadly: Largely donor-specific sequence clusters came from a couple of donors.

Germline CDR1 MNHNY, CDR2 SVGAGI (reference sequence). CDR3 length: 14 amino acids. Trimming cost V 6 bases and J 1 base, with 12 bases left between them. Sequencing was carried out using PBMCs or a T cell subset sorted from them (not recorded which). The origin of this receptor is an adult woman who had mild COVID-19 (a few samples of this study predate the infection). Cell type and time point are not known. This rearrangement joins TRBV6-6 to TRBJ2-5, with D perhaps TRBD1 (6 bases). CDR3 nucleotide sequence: TGTGCCAGCAGCCGTCAGGGGCTCCAAGAGACCCAGTACTTC. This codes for CASSRQGLQETQYF.